This T cell receptor (beta chain) was sequenced during a study of Graves' ophthalmopathy and Graves' hyperthyroidism listed by TCRdb under 2018. At the level of the whole study: Peripheral blood was collected at initial diagnosis, prior to any treatment. The study used signatures of the TCR beta repertoire to tell Graves' ophthalmopathy apart from Graves' hyperthyroidism and to predict which patients would progress to ophthalmopathy. In total, 135 blood samples were TCR-sequenced: around 42 ophthalmopathy, some 75 hyperthyroidism and 17 hyperthyroidism-to-ophthalmopathy patients. A discovery set of about a hundred patients (43 ophthalmopathy, about 59 stable hyperthyroidism) was enrolled to explore V-J signatures distinguishing ophthalmopathy from hyperthyroidism. An independent validation cohort was composed of fewer than 20 hyperthyroidism patients and over 15 patients who later progressed from hyperthyroidism to ophthalmopathy. T-cell repertoires of thyroid tissue and blood were compared in a handful of hyperthyroidism patients. Following sampling, methimazole starting at 30 mg daily was administered to hyperthyroidism patients, and high-dose intravenous methylprednisolone was administered to ophthalmopathy patients. The roughly 90 discovery patients were divided at random into training and test sets in a 7:3 ratio. General conclusions and limits of the study: The 13-signature model separated ophthalmopathy from stable hyperthyroidism with approximately 88% sensitivity and approximately 81% specificity in cross-validation, and 80%/75% in the test set. Sample size was not predetermined statistically, and investigators were not blinded to group allocation. Most expanded thyroid clonotypes with a frequency above 0.001 also appeared in blood, which suggests that blood repertoires may reflect the immune response in the thyroid. In validation, the model predicted ophthalmopathy progression with 70.59% sensitivity and about 73% specificity; some 13 predicted patients were CT-confirmed with GO in a median of approximately 6.5 months.

Ophthalmopathy patients had moderately to severely active disease, Clinical Activity Score of at least 3, NOSPECS grade of at least 4, and disease duration under 3 months. Patients with other autoimmune diseases, uncontrolled infections, pregnancy or lactation were excluded. Clinical symptoms, serum thyroxine, TRAb, thyroid ultrasound and orbital computed tomography formed the basis of the diagnosis. Using Ficoll-Paque density gradient centrifugation, PBMCs were isolated from 9.5 to 10 ml of fresh peripheral blood. Total RNA was extracted using Trizol reagent, and RNA quality was checked on an Agilent 2100 Bioanalyzer. For repertoire sequencing, TCR beta CDR3 regions were amplified from RNA transcripts. HTBI primers and the Qiagen OneStep RT-PCR kit were used in a first-round RT-PCR, which was followed by a second-round multiplex PCR, size selection and purification. The libraries underwent paired-end sequencing with 100 bp reads on an Illumina HiSeq2000. The paper's data handling went like this. SOAPnuke was used for read processing, and reads with adapters, uncalled bases, a mean Phred below 15, or no exact constant-primer or identifier match were discarded. COPE v1.2.5 was used to merge high-quality paired reads. Clonotypes were defined as unique nucleotide sequences and were aligned to IMGT TRB V, D and J references using MiTCR v1.1. The analysis was limited to V-J combinations with a frequency above 0.0001, which together covered 98% to 99.2% of repertoires. For each V-J combination, a TCR clonal expansion and chaos score was defined as the ratio of F50 clonal expansion to chaos observed in the TCRdist matrix. Welch's t-statistics and random forest were used to reduce features to about 14 V-J combinations, which were fed into a naive Bayes classifier. The Morisita-Horn index was used to measure how similar the thyroid and blood repertoires were. The public reads were run again by TCRdb, first through fastp at Q25 and then through MiXCR, and only productive beta chains were kept. Here each entry gathers all rows of one CDR3 protein and keeps the most common genes and DNA. The V and J calls reflect TCRdb's pipeline rather than the authors' work. The sample table lists approximately 460,000 distinct CDR3 sequences, around 15% of them with a count of one. The biggest ten clones account for over 7.5% of the sample.

Taken from cysteine to phenylalanine, the CDR3 has 14 residues. The sequence is cut down to CDR3 DNA, 42 bases in frame from base 1. Sequences DFQATT (CDR1) and SNEGSKA (CDR2) are obtained from the germline V gene (reference sequence). Trimming costs V 6 bases and J 1 base, and their ends lie 15 bases apart. Comments on this clonotype: Its antigen has not been determined. Base-call qualities are not available, and no considerably larger clone is one nucleotide away.

The clonotype originates from a woman aged 30 to 39 with Graves' ophthalmopathy. Donor details come from another sample of the same person, matched by shared clones. Sequencing was done on a sample of blood. Recombination connected TRBV20-1 to TRBJ1-1; the D segment cannot be called with confidence. The CDR3 has the sequence CSAKEGSENTEAFF. The DNA reads as follows: TGCAGTGCAAAAGAGGGTAGCGAGAACACTGAAGCTTTCTTT.